This TCR beta chain was sequenced for a study of vaccination effects on CD4 cells after COVID-19. Study at large: Each participant was administered two doses of either the BNT162b2 or the mRNA-1273 vaccine. At 16 days and at one week before vaccination, samples were given by two convalescent patients.

Findings and limits, study-wide: Vaccine-induced new clones formed most post-vaccine spike-reactive clones in convalescents. Clonal contraction was marked in infection- and vaccine-induced clones late after vaccination.

Using immunoSEQ multiplex PCR, the repertoire was profiled, and TCRdb retains in-frame clones only, with some absent. The table has tens of thousands of clones, 70% to 85% seen once. On this clone itself: The antigen is not known.

Antigen-specific CD4+ T cells expanded by the ViraFEST assay with viral peptide pools were then sequenced. Following 10 days of culture, CD4+ T cells were isolated. A PCR test confirmed that the person had SARS-CoV-2 infection between March and December 2020. CDR1 and CDR2 from the germline V gene are MNHEY and SMNVEV (reference sequence). The CDR3 runs to 14 residues. V lost 0 bases, J lost 5 bases, and 5 bases lay in between. This TCR came from a human donor who had a prior SARS-CoV-2 infection. The V gene is TRBV27, the J gene TRBJ1-6; no definite D call. The material was CD4+ T cells from PBMCs cultured with a peptide pool, obtained before COVID-19 vaccination. CDR3 DNA: TGTGCCAGCAGTTTATCGGGCCATAATTCACCCCTCCACTTT. It specifies CASSLSGHNSPLHF.